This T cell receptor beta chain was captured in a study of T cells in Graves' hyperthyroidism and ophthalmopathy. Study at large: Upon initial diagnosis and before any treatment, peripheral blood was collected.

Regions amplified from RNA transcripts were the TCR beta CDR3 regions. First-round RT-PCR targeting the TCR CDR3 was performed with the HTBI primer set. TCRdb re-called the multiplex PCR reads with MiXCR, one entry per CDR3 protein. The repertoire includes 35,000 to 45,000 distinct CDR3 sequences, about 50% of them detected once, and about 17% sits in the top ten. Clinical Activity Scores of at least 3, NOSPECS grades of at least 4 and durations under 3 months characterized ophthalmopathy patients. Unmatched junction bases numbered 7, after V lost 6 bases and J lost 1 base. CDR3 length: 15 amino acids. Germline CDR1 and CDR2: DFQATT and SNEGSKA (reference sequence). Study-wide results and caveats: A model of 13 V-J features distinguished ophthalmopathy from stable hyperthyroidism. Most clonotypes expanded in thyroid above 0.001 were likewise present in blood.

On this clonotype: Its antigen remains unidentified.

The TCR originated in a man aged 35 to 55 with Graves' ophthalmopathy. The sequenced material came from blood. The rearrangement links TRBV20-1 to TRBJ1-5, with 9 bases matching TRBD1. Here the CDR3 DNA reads TGCAGTGCAACCTCAGGGACAGGGAGCAATCAGCCCCAGCATTTT. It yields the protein CSATSGTGSNQPQHF.